This T cell receptor (beta chain) was recovered during a study of molecular identifiers for immune sequencing clone quantification. Whole-study results and caveats: Clones that had above 20 RNA copies took up over 99% of effector molecules but under 1% in naive cells.

Sorted naive CD8 T cells, roughly 19,000 to 1,100,000, were sequenced from 10%, 30% or 50% RNA. TCRdb ran MiXCR on the PCR reads and lists one entry per CDR3 protein. The data show about 32,000 distinct CDR3 sequences, about a fifth seen once. There are 12 residues in the CDR3. Details on this clonotype: Its target is unknown.

The chain links TRBV21-1 to TRBJ2-1. TRBV21-1 corresponds to a pseudogene. The sample taken for sequencing was naive CD8+ T cells from blood, with Jurkat cell RNA spiked in. Subset defined: FACS-sorted CD8+CD4-CCR7+CD45RA+ naive T cells. This TCR was recovered from a human donor in good health. Some libraries in this study had Jurkat cell RNA spiked in. CDR3 sequence (DNA): TGTGCCAGCAGTACCAGTGGGGTTCTGCAGTTCTTC. Its protein product is CASSTSGVLQFF.